This TCR beta chain was documented in a study of identical twins. MiXCR, run by TCRdb on the 5' RACE reads, gives a single entry per CDR3 protein. This table has about 490,000 distinct CDR3 sequences, roughly 15% appearing once. Trimming removed 2 bases from V and 3 bases from J, with 11 bases in between. Germline assignment: CDR1 SGHTS and CDR2 YDEGEE. This CDR3 region has 14 residues. These data were likewise used in another study, on yellow fever vaccine responses in identical twins.

The receptor's source is a woman between 18 and 29 years old in good health. The sample taken for sequencing was CD4+ T cells sorted from blood. V is TRBV5-8 and J is TRBJ1-1; D ambiguous. The CDR3 here is CASSFFIGYTEAFF. The CDR3 DNA reads TGTGCCAGCAGCTTTTTTATCGGATACACTGAAGCTTTCTTT. The variable domain in full, completed from reference TRBV5-8 and TRBJ1-1, reads EAGVTQSPTHLIKTRGQQATLRCSPISGHTSVYWYQQALGLGLQFLLWYDEGEERNRGNFPPRFSGRQFPNYSSELNVNALELEDSALYLCASSFFIGYTEAFFGQGTRLTVV.